The clone carrying this T cell receptor beta chain was seen a handful of times. The antigen is undetermined. These data originate in a study of identical twins. The authors used template switching to add a universal primer site and gave cDNA unique molecular identifiers. From the 5' RACE reads, TCRdb called clonotypes with MiXCR, one entry per CDR3 protein. Altogether some 1,600,000 distinct CDR3 sequences are present, roughly 35% being singletons, with the ten largest covering about 0.3%. Germline V gives CDR1 DFQATT, CDR2 SNEGSKA (reference sequence). CDR3 length equals 20 residues. V shed 0 bases, J shed 6 bases, and the junction held 22 bases outside the gene matches. Study outcomes and limitations: Beta out-of-frame sequences displayed a weaker excess of sharing between twins. When twins shared out-of-frame alpha sequences, those sequences had excess low generation probability. Monozygotic twins shared more out-of-frame TCR alpha than recombination models predicted.

The V and J genes are TRBV20-1 and TRBJ1-2, with 10 bases identical to TRBD1. The sequenced sample consisted of cord blood. The clonotype was recovered from a newborn girl in good health. The CDR3, as DNA: TGCAGTGCTAGAGATATAGGGCCGCCGGGACAGGGGCCACGGGAAGATGGCTACACCTTC. It encodes CSARDIGPPGQGPREDGYTF.